The 22 T cell receptor beta chains below all came from one sample that was sequenced in a study of CXCR3-negative and CXCR3-positive naive CD8 T cells. The TRB cDNA libraries were prepared by 5' RACE with UMI labels. TCRdb re-called the 5' RACE reads; every CDR3 protein appears as one record, without DNA. Reported are under 65,000 distinct CDR3 sequences; the ten largest clones contain 20% to 25%. What was sequenced was memory CD8+ T cells from blood. These receptors originate from a human donor in good health. Some clones in this sample may be carry-over from other donors' samples.

The CDR3 protein is CAWSWGPNTEAFF. The rearrangement joins TRBV30 to TRBJ1-1. The germline V gene encodes CDR1 GTSNPN and CDR2 SVGIG (reference sequence). The CDR3 has 13 residues.

V usage is TRBV30 and J usage is TRBJ1-1. This CDR3 has 15 amino acids. The germline gives CDR1 GTSNPN, CDR2 SVGIG (reference sequence). The CDR3 here is CAWARAIGLVTEAFF.

This sequence joins TRBV28 and TRBJ2-1; the TCRdb call, TRBD2, lacks DNA for checking. In germline, CDR1 is MDHEN, CDR2 SYDVKM. This CDR3 region has 16 residues. CDR3 in amino acids: CASSLYTGGPEGEQFF.

The chain is built from TRBV24-1 and TRBJ2-1. The CDR3 length is 13 residues. Germline V gene sequence: CDR1 KGHDR, CDR2 SFDVKD. CDR3 loop: CATSEGAINEQFF.

This chain's CDR3 is CASSYSWGSLNSPLHF. V is TRBV6-6 and J is TRBJ1-6; TCRdb picks TRBD1, but there is no DNA to check that call. The CDR3 contains 16 residues. The germline CDR1 and CDR2 sequences are MNHNY and SVGAGI (reference sequence).

This chain's CDR3 is CASRDSNSNQPQHF. This chain connects TRBV11-2 to TRBJ1-5; as DNA is missing, the TRBD1 call by TCRdb cannot be tested. Germline-derived CDR1 and CDR2 are SGHAT and FQNNGV. The CDR3 extends over 14 amino acids.

The J gene is TRBJ1-2, the V gene TRBV20-1; the TCRdb call, TRBD1, lacks DNA for checking. Germline assignment: CDR1 DFQATT and CDR2 SNEGSKA (reference sequence). CDR3 length: 13 amino acids. The CDR3 sequence: CSAKPRGNYGYTF.

The chain recombines TRBV7-3 with TRBJ2-1; TCRdb's D call of TRBD1 is untestable without DNA. The germline CDR1 and CDR2 sequences are SGHTA and FQGTGA. This CDR3 contains 15 residues. The chain's CDR3 is CASRDGHRPYNEQFF.

CDR3 residues: CSQIRDRGQNEQFF. The V and J genes are TRBV20-1 and TRBJ2-1; the D gene TCRdb calls, TRBD1, cannot be checked with no DNA. The CDR3 spans 14 residues. CDR1 and CDR2 (germline): DFQATT, SNEGSKA (reference sequence).

The chain's CDR3 is CSVEGTGSGRAEAFF. J is TRBJ1-1 and V is TRBV29-1; the TCRdb D gene call, TRBD1, has no DNA to confirm it. CDR1 and CDR2 from the germline V gene are SQVTM and ANQGSEA. The CDR3 has 15 residues.

The chain combines TRBV3-1 with TRBJ2-1. Germline CDR1 LGHDT, CDR2 YNNKEL (reference sequence). This CDR3 comprises 15 residues. The CDR3 loop reads CASSQEWGYYNEQFF.

The chain uses TRBV4-2 and TRBJ2-3. Germline V gives CDR1 LGHNA, CDR2 YNFKEQ. CDR3 length: 14 amino acids. CDR3: CASSQALGTDTQYF.

The chain employs TRBV5-1 and TRBJ2-3; TCRdb calls TRBD2, which cannot be checked without DNA. This CDR3 is built from 14 residues. Germline CDR1 SGHRS, CDR2 YFSETQ. CDR3 amino acids: CASSLEGPVDTQYF.

The CDR3 sequence is CSAHSGNGRGTYEQFF. The rearrangement joins TRBV29-1 to TRBJ2-1; TCRdb reports TRBD1, a call that lacks DNA to check it against. CDR3 size: 16 residues. Per the germline V gene, CDR1 is SQVTM and CDR2 is ANQGSEA.

V gene TRBV29-1 combines with J gene TRBJ2-5; TCRdb reports TRBD1, a call that lacks DNA to check it against. CDR1 is SQVTM, CDR2 ANQGSEA, per germline. The CDR3 runs 12 residues. The CDR3 region is CSVRTGGATQYF.

This rearrangement joins TRBV20-1 to TRBJ1-1; TCRdb outputs TRBD1, but without DNA this stays unchecked. CDR3 size: 14 residues. Germline V gives CDR1 DFQATT, CDR2 SNEGSKA (reference sequence). The CDR3: CSARTPGMNTEAFF.

The chain joins TRBV5-5 to TRBJ2-7; TCRdb names TRBD2, which stays unverified in the absence of DNA. CDR3 length: 15 residues. CDR1 SGHKS and CDR2 YYEKEE come from the germline V gene (reference sequence). The CDR3 loop is CASSLGAGGSYEQYF.

The CDR3 spells CASSQYQSGELFF. The rearrangement uses TRBV14 and TRBJ2-2. CDR1 is SGHDN and CDR2 is FVKESK in the germline V gene. The CDR3 has 13 residues.

The chain carries TRBV29-1 and TRBJ2-7; TCRdb's D call of TRBD1 is untestable without DNA. This CDR3 comprises 13 residues. Germline CDR1 SQVTM, CDR2 ANQGSEA. The CDR3 is CSVESTGGREQYF.

The chain has TRBV11-2 and TRBJ2-5; TCRdb selects TRBD1, and the lack of DNA leaves this call unchecked. The CDR3 covers 15 residues. CDR1 is SGHAT, CDR2 FQNNGV, per germline. CDR3 region: CASSPGDRLGETQYF.

The chain joins TRBV4-3 to TRBJ1-1. The CDR3 sequence is 15 residues long. From germline, CDR1 is LGHNA and CDR2 YSLEER. The CDR3 sequence: CASSQDGLLNTEAFF.

The rearrangement joins TRBV5-5 to TRBJ1-1. Germline CDR1 reads SGHKS; CDR2 reads YYEKEE (reference sequence). The CDR3 consists of 14 residues. The CDR3 region is CASSLVAGHTEAFF.